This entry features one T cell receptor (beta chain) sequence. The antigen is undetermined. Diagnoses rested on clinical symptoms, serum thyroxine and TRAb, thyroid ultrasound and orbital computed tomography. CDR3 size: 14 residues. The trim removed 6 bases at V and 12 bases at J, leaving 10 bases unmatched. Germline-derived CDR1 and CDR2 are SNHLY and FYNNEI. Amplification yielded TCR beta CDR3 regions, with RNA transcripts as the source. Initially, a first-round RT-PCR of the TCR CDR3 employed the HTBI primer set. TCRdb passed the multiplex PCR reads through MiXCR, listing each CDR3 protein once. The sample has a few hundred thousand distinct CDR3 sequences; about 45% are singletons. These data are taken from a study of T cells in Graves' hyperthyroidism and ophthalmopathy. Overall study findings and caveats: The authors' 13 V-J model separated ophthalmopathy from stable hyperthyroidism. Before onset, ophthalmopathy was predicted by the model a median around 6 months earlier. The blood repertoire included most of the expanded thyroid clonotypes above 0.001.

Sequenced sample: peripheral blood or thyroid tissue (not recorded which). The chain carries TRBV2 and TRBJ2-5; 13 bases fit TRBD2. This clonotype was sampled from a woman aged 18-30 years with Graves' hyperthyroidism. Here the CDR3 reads CASRERLAGGPEYF. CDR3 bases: TGTGCCAGCAGGGAGAGACTAGCGGGAGGACCTGAGTACTTC.